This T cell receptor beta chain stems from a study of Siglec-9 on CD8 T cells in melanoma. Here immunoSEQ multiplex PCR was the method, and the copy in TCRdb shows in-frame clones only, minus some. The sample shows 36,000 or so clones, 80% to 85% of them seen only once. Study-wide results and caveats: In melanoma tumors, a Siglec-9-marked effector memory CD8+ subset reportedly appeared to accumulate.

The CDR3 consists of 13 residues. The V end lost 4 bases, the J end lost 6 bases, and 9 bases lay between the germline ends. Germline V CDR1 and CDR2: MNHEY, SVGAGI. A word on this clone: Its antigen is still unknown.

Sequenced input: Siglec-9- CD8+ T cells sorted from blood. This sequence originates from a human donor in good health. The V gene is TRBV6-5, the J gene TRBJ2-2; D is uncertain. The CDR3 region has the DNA TGTGCCAGCAGTTTAGGCGTCCCCGGGGAGCTGTTTTTT. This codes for CASSLGVPGELFF.